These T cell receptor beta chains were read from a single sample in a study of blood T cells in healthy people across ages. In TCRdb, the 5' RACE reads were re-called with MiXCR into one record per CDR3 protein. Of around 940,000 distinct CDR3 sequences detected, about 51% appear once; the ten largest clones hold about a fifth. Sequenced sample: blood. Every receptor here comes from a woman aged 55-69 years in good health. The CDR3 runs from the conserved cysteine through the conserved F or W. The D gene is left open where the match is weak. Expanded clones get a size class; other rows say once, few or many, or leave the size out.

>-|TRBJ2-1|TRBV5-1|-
CASSRGTHDNEQFF
TGCGCCAGCAGCCGCGGGACACATGACAATGAGCAGTTCTTC
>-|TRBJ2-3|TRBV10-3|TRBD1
CAISAGGLGTDTQYF
TGTGCCATCAGTGCAGGGGGATTGGGCACAGATACGCAGTATTTT
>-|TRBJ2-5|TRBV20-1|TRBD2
CSALTSGQETQYF
TGCAGTGCCCTGACTAGCGGTCAAGAGACCCAGTACTTC
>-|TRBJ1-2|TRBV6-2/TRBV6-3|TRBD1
CASRGTALDGYTF
TGTGCCAGCAGGGGGACAGCTTTGGATGGCTACACCTTC
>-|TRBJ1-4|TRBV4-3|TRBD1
CASSPGQGREKLFF
TGCGCCAGCAGCCCGGGACAGGGAAGGGAAAAACTGTTTTTT
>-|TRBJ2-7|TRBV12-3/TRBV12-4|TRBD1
CASSLGQDDEQYF
TGTGCCAGCAGCCTCGGACAGGACGACGAGCAGTACTTC
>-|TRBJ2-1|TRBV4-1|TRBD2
CASKLTSGGYNEQFF
TGCGCCAGCAAATTAACTAGCGGGGGATACAATGAGCAGTTCTTC
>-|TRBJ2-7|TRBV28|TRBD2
CASSPPPSGFSYEQYF
TGTGCCAGCAGTCCCCCCCCTAGCGGGTTTTCCTACGAGCAGTACTTC
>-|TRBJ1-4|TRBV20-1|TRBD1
CSVRGQGAGRSNEKLFF
TGCAGTGTAAGGGGACAGGGGGCGGGGAGGTCTAATGAAAAACTGTTTTTT
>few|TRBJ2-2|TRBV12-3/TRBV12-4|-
CASSLDSTGELFF
TGTGCCAGCAGTTTGGATTCCACCGGGGAGCTGTTTTTT
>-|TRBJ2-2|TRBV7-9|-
CASSQRQATGELFF
TGTGCCAGCAGCCAGCGACAAGCCACCGGGGAGCTGTTTTTT
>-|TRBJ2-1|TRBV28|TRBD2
CASSSHSSGPWYNEQFF
TGTGCCAGCAGTTCCCATTCTAGCGGCCCCTGGTACAATGAGCAGTTCTTC
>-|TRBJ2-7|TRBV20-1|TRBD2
CSASLGTSGPGEQYF
TGCAGTGCTAGTTTAGGGACTAGCGGACCTGGCGAGCAGTACTTC
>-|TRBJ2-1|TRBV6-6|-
CASSYSRVYEQFF
TGTGCCAGCAGTTATAGTCGGGTCTATGAGCAGTTCTTC
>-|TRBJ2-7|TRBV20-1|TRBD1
CSAEGAGTEVYEQYF
TGCAGTGCAGAGGGGGCCGGGACAGAAGTTTACGAGCAGTACTTC
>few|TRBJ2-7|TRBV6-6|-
CASSYSVPEGEQYF
TGTGCCAGCAGTTACTCGGTCCCCGAGGGAGAGCAGTACTTC
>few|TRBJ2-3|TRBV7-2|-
CASSWIELRTYQAGTDTQYF
TGTGCCAGCAGCTGGATAGAGCTGCGGACTTACCAAGCTGGCACAGATACGCAGTATTTT
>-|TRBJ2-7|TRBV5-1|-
CASSLVVGADYNEQYF
TGCGCCAGCAGCTTGGTAGTTGGGGCGGACTACAATGAGCAGTACTTC
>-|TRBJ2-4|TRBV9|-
CASSVSAANIQYF
TGTGCCAGCAGCGTATCCGCGGCAAACATTCAGTACTTC